A selection of T cell receptor beta chains follows, all from one sample in a study of T cells in pancreatic ductal adenocarcinoma. The method was immunoSEQ multiplex PCR; TCRdb's version includes in-frame clones alone and lacks a portion of them. The sample has roughly 8,800 clones, over 60% seen once; the top ten hold roughly 27%. The sequencing sample was made of pancreatic tumor tissue. The receptors here all came from a human donor with pancreatic ductal adenocarcinoma. CDR3s include the opening cysteine and the closing phenylalanine or tryptophan.

j_call v_call cdr3_aa
TRBJ2-5 TRBV19 CASSQRLAGDQETQYF
TRBJ1-2 TRBV5-1 CASSEQGNYGYTF
TRBJ2-4 TRBV9 CASSVGGGGGIQYF
TRBJ2-5 TRBV29-1 CSVEPADGPETQYF
TRBJ2-3 TRBV14 CASKLDSVGTQYF
TRBJ1-4 TRBV28 CASSAWTGGAEKLFF
TRBJ1-1 TRBV7-9 CASSRGLGPTEAFF
TRBJ1-5 TRBV6-1 CASSVTGDSNQPQHF
TRBJ2-1 TRBV5-4 CASSQDGYWNEQFF
TRBJ2-1 TRBV2 CASTPRSLLSSYNEQFF
TRBJ1-5 TRBV18 CASSPKEDNQPQHF
TRBJ2-1 TRBV7-9 CASSLGARRTYNEQFF
TRBJ1-1 TRBV4-1 CASSQVRGTEAFF
TRBJ1-4 TRBV9 CASSVEGGGLGEKLFF
TRBJ2-1 TRBV2 CASSELAGGLNEQFF